This TCR beta chain originates from a study of cytomegalovirus exposure and HLA in healthy donors. Findings and limits, study-wide: In vitro assays verified that a few CMV-associated chains recognized CMV antigens specifically. Association with HLA alleles at 0.05 false discovery rate was found for 16,951 TCR beta sequences in a later analysis. The authors later found TCR association rates varying by HLA locus, with DRB1 most and HLA-C fewest.

With regard to this clone: The target antigen is unknown.

Likely unrecorded immune exposures existed in these nominally healthy donors. V was shortened by 3 bases and J by 12 bases, with 15 bases between the two germline ends. The CDR3 contains 13 residues. In germline, CDR1 is SNHLY, CDR2 FYNNEI. Both 60 Vbeta primers and 13 Jbeta primers went into the PCR. Measured with immunoSEQ multiplex PCR; TCRdb has only the in-frame clones, and not every one. The table records just over 95,000 clones, about four fifths of them present only once. The clonotype comes from a woman aged 40 to 50 in good health and CMV-seronegative. The chain recombines TRBV2 with TRBJ2-1; TRBD1 is a possible D gene (6 bases). The sequenced sample was PBMCs. The CDR3 region is CASSEGTNIGQFF. The DNA for the CDR3 is TGTGCCAGCAGTGAGGGGACAAACATCGGGCAGTTCTTC.